Listed here are 29 T cell receptor beta chains from one sample, sequenced in a study of yellow fever vaccine responses in identical twins. Using its own MiXCR run on the RT-PCR reads, TCRdb lists one record per CDR3 protein. The sample includes more than 2,500 distinct CDR3 sequences, 87% seen only once; the top ten take around 2.4%. The input for sequencing was T cells from blood (PBMCs), unsorted or a sorted subset (not recorded which), taken before or after yellow fever vaccination (not recorded which). These receptors all come from a woman in her late teens or twenties who received the yellow fever vaccine.

The CDR3 spells CASSLAPQISSYEQYF. CDR3 DNA: TGTGCCAGCAGCTTAGCGCCTCAGATAAGCTCCTACGAGCAGTACTTC. The chain couples TRBV7-2 to TRBJ2-7; D is uncertain. The V end was cut by 0 bases, the J end by 0 bases, with 12 bases between. The germline V gene encodes CDR1 SGHTA and CDR2 FQGNSA. The CDR3 loop spans 16 amino acids.

The chain employs TRBV5-1 and TRBJ2-4; TRBD1 matches at 8 bases. The V segment lost 3 bases and the J segment 5 bases; nucleotides outside the gene matches: 7. The CDR3 is 15 residues long. Germline lookup yields CDR1 SGHRS and CDR2 YFSETQ. The CDR3 protein is CASSSMTGDQNIQYF. The DNA for the CDR3 is TGCGCCAGCAGCTCGATGACAGGGGACCAAAACATTCAGTACTTC.

The gene calls are TRBV18 and TRBJ2-1; 15 nucleotides agree with TRBD2. The germline V gene has CDR1 KGHSH and CDR2 LQKENI. V shed 6 bases, J shed 7 bases, and the junction held 4 bases outside the gene matches. CDR3 length: 15 residues. DNA of the CDR3: TGTGCCAGCTCGTCGGGACTAGCGGGAGGAAATGAGCAGTTCTTC. Translating gives CASSSGLAGGNEQFF.

V usage is TRBV5-1 and J usage is TRBJ1-3, with no clear D. There are 15 residues in the CDR3. Germline CDR1 and CDR2: SGHRS and YFSETQ. Trimming removed 2 bases at V and 4 bases at J, with 13 bases between. The CDR3 bases are TGCGCCAGCAGCTTAGGACCTGGGGTCGGAAACACCATATATTTT. It encodes CASSLGPGVGNTIYF. Combining the CDR3 with reference TRBV5-1 and TRBJ1-3 gives the whole variable domain KAGVTQTPRYLIKTRGQQVTLSCSPISGHRSVSWYQQTPGQGLQFLFEYFSETQRNKGNFPGRFSGRQFSNSRSEMNVSTLELGDSALYLCASSLGPGVGNTIYFGEGSWLTVV.

About this clonotype: One end of the junction is discordant with germline, which a read error may explain. The V call is TRBV20-1, the J call TRBJ2-3; TRBD2 aligns across 9 bases. This CDR3 is built from 11 residues. Germline loops: CDR1 DFQATT, CDR2 SNEGSKA (reference sequence). The CDR3 region has the DNA TGCAGTGCTAGATCTAGCGGGGACCTAGATTTT. Amino acid sequence: CSARSSGDLDF.

This chain uses TRBV30 with TRBJ1-1; no reliable D call. This CDR3 comprises 10 residues. CDR1 is GTSNPN and CDR2 is SVGIG in the germline V gene (reference sequence). Trimming removed 5 bases from V and 2 bases from J, with 3 bases in between. The CDR3: CAWDNTEAFF. In DNA, the CDR3 is TGTGCCTGGGACAACACTGAAGCTTTCTTT.

This chain links TRBV11-1 with TRBJ2-3, with 10 bases lining up with TRBD2. Germline V gene data show CDR1 as SGHAT and CDR2 as FQDESV (reference sequence). V was pared by 1 base and J by 4 bases, with 5 bases of the junction left unmatched. The CDR3 loop spans 16 amino acids. DNA for the CDR3: TGTGCCAGCAGCTTAGTTAGCGGGGGGCCAGCAGATACGCAGTATTTT. This codes for CASSLVSGGPADTQYF.

This clonotype was recorded once. V and J are TRBV19 and TRBJ2-3; no reliable D call. The CDR3 covers 12 residues. Trimming shortened V by 6 bases and J by 3 bases, and 7 bases separated the two germline ends. Per germline, CDR1 LNHDA and CDR2 SQIVND (reference sequence). The CDR3 loop reads CASRRNTDTQYF. The CDR3 nucleotides are TGTGCCAGTAGACGAAATACAGATACGCAGTATTTT.

The V gene is TRBV9, the J gene TRBJ2-1; 8 positions match TRBD2. Per germline, CDR1 SGDLS and CDR2 YYNGEE. V was clipped by 10 bases and J by 1 base; unmatched bases: 10. The CDR3 loop spans 15 amino acids. CDR3 nucleotides: TGTGCCTCCGCTGCCGGGAGGGTTTCCTACAATGAGCAGTTCTTC. It encodes CASAAGRVSYNEQFF.

The chain carries TRBV20-1 and TRBJ2-4; no reliable D call. Per germline, CDR1 DFQATT and CDR2 SNEGSKA (reference sequence). The CDR3 consists of 11 residues. Trimming pared 6 bases from V and 3 bases from J, leaving 6 bases between. In DNA form, the CDR3 reads TGCAGTGCAACAGACAAAAACATTCAGTACTTC. Its translation: CSATDKNIQYF.

V and J are TRBV10-1 and TRBJ1-5; D gene unclear. The CDR3 is 17 residues long. Germline CDR1 and CDR2: WNHNN and SYGVQD (reference sequence). The V end was cut by 0 bases, the J end by 10 bases, with 22 bases between. This CDR3 reads CASSESKVGQDPQPQHF. In DNA form, the CDR3 reads TGCGCCAGCAGTGAGTCGAAGGTAGGTCAGGACCCCCAACCCCAGCATTTT.

This clonotype has only a few counts. The chain has TRBV23-1 and TRBJ1-2, with 7 bases aligning to TRBD1. TRBV23-1 is noted as an ORF with a role that remains uncertain. The CDR3 covers 17 residues. Trimming took 0 bases from V and 4 from J; bases not matched to a gene: 11. The CDR3 sequence: CASSQSCRGGLFYGYTF. In DNA, the CDR3 is TGCGCCAGCAGTCAATCCTGCAGGGGGGGGTTATTCTATGGCTACACCTTC.

CDR3 region: CASSLRQTNTEAFF. The CDR3 nucleotides read TGTGCCAGTAGTTTAAGACAAACGAACACTGAAGCTTTCTTT. V gene TRBV19 combines with J gene TRBJ1-1, with no clear D. Trimming took 5 bases from V and 1 from J, leaving 11 bases between them. CDR1 and CDR2 (germline): LNHDA, SQIVND (reference sequence). The CDR3 sequence is 14 residues long.

This rearrangement joins TRBV28 to TRBJ2-7; D remains ambiguous. The CDR3 runs 12 residues. The V gene lost 4 bases and the J gene lost 4 bases, with 8 bases spanning the gap. The germline V gene encodes CDR1 MDHEN and CDR2 SYDVKM. The CDR3 nucleotides are TGTGCCAGCAGTTCTGTTCAGTACGAGCAGTACTTC. Its translation: CASSSVQYEQYF.

The V gene is TRBV29-1, the J gene TRBJ2-5; D possibly corresponds to TRBD1 (5 bases). From germline, CDR1 is SQVTM and CDR2 ANQGSEA. The V and J ends lost 0 bases and 5 bases respectively, with 16 bases between them. The CDR3 consists of 15 residues. CDR3 bases: TGCAGCGTTGAAGATCGACCAGGGTTTGGGGAGACCCAGTACTTC. Translated: CSVEDRPGFGETQYF.

This sequence joins TRBV12-3 or TRBV12-4 and TRBJ1-6; D gene ambiguous. V was shortened by 8 bases and J by 7 bases, with 9 bases between the two germline ends. CDR3 length: 12 residues. The CDR3 loop reads CASAVINSPLHF. CDR3 coding DNA: TGTGCCAGCGCCGTGATAAATTCACCCCTCCACTTT.

The V gene is TRBV28, the J gene TRBJ2-5; possible D gene TRBD1, 5 bases. This CDR3 has 16 residues. CDR1 is MDHEN and CDR2 is SYDVKM in the germline V gene. The ends were cut back, 6 bases at V and 3 bases at J, with 20 bases in the middle. The CDR3 region is CASSLSYRGAEETQYF. In DNA form, the CDR3 reads TGTGCCAGCAGCCTAAGCTACCGTGGGGCGGAAGAGACCCAGTACTTC.

The CDR3 loop reads CASRSPGYGELFF. For the CDR3, the DNA is TGTGCCAGCAGGTCACCGGGTTACGGGGAGCTGTTTTTT. The chain joins TRBV25-1 to TRBJ2-2; D is uncertain. Trimming took 6 bases from V and 7 from J, leaving 12 bases between them. In germline, CDR1 is MGHDK, CDR2 SYGVNS. The CDR3 totals 13 residues.

This clonotype has a single count. The chain links TRBV10-3 to TRBJ2-5; the D gene is possibly TRBD1 (7 bases). The CDR3 length is 13 residues. The V end was cut by 6 bases, the J end by 5 bases, with 13 bases between. Germline V gene lookup returns CDR1 ENHRY and CDR2 SYGVKD. The CDR3 here is CAIRQGGAETQYF. The CDR3 DNA reads as TGTGCCATCAGGCAGGGGGGAGCGGAGACCCAGTACTTC.

The J gene is TRBJ1-1, the V gene TRBV20-1; the D is unclear. CDR1 is DFQATT, CDR2 SNEGSKA, per germline (reference sequence). The ends were cut back, 4 bases at V and 0 bases at J, with 3 bases in the middle. CDR3 size: 11 residues. In nucleotides, the CDR3 is TGCAGTGCTAAGCTGAACACTGAAGCTTTCTTT. It codes for CSAKLNTEAFF.

The chain uses TRBV3-1 and TRBJ2-1, with TRBD2 identical over 10 bases. CDR1 and CDR2 (germline): LGHDT, YNNKEL (reference sequence). The CDR3 has 16 amino acids. V was clipped by 5 bases and J by 7 bases; unmatched bases: 11. The CDR3 sequence is CASSASILTSGNEQFF. Written as DNA, the CDR3 is TGTGCCAGCAGCGCTTCAATATTGACTAGCGGGAATGAGCAGTTCTTC.

The chain uses TRBV29-1 and TRBJ2-3; D is ambiguous. The germline gives CDR1 SQVTM, CDR2 ANQGSEA. The germline V and J ends were trimmed by 3 bases and 1 base, with 5 bases remaining between them. The CDR3 sequence is 12 residues long. The CDR3 sequence is CSVDAGTDTQYF. CDR3 in DNA: TGCAGCGTTGATGCAGGCACAGATACGCAGTATTTT.

The chain recombines TRBV5-1 with TRBJ2-2, with D maybe TRBD1 (5 bases). The CDR3 extends over 15 amino acids. From germline, CDR1 is SGHRS and CDR2 YFSETQ. V lost 0 bases and J 7 bases, leaving 13 bases between the germline ends. CDR3 residues: CASSLEGHSGGELFF. CDR3 DNA sequence: TGCGCCAGCAGCTTGGAGGGGCACTCGGGCGGGGAGCTGTTTTTT.

The chain has TRBV4-3 and TRBJ2-5; tentatively, D is TRBD2 (5 bases). Trimming removed 0 bases from V and 4 bases from J, with 6 bases in between. The CDR3 totals 13 residues. Germline lookup yields CDR1 LGHNA and CDR2 YSLEER. CDR3 sequence reads: CASSQDEGETQYF. The DNA of the CDR3 is TGCGCCAGCAGCCAAGATGAGGGAGAGACCCAGTACTTC.

This clonotype was observed once. V gene TRBV19 combines with J gene TRBJ1-1, with TRBD1 as a possible D gene (5 bases). The CDR3 is 15 residues long. Germline-derived CDR1 and CDR2 are LNHDA and SQIVND (reference sequence). V shed 6 bases and J shed 1 base, with 15 bases lying between them. CDR3 bases: TGTGCCAGTAGCTTAAGGGGAATTTGGAACACTGAAGCTTTCTTT. Its translation: CASSLRGIWNTEAFF.

The chain combines TRBV12-3 or TRBV12-4 with TRBJ2-7; the D is unclear. This CDR3 spans 14 amino acids. Trimming cost V 3 bases and J 3 bases, with 12 bases left between them. CDR3 loop: CASSFLTAFYEQYF. The CDR3 coding sequence is TGTGCCAGCAGTTTTTTAACAGCGTTCTACGAGCAGTACTTC.

V usage is TRBV20-1 and J usage is TRBJ2-1; D is undetermined. The V gene lost 0 bases and the J gene lost 3 bases, with 15 bases spanning the gap. The length of the CDR3 is 16 residues. Germline values: CDR1 DFQATT, CDR2 SNEGSKA (reference sequence). CDR3 DNA sequence: TGCAGTGCTAGAGATAGCCAGTCGGAGAACTACAATGAGCAGTTCTTC. It is translated as CSARDSQSENYNEQFF.

CDR3: CAISPGTGQQETQYF. The CDR3 region has the DNA TGTGCCATCAGTCCAGGGACAGGGCAGCAAGAGACCCAGTACTTC. The gene calls are TRBV10-3 and TRBJ2-5; 9 bases agree with TRBD1. CDR3 size: 15 residues. The V gene end was trimmed by 5 bases and the J gene end by 2 bases; junction bases not matched to a gene: 6. Germline lookup yields CDR1 ENHRY and CDR2 SYGVKD.

This chain uses TRBV3-1 with TRBJ2-1; either TRBD1 or TRBD2 may fit D (5 bases each). With 0 bases removed from V and 12 bases from J, the gap between germline ends came to 9 bases. The germline CDR1 and CDR2 sequences are LGHDT and YNNKEL (reference sequence). This CDR3 has 12 residues. Written as DNA, the CDR3 is TGTGCCAGCAGCCAAGATCGGGGACCGCAGTTCTTC. It is translated as CASSQDRGPQFF.